One and the same sample provided the 12 T cell receptor beta chains below, sequenced in a study of human T cells and chemical hapten exposure. TCRdb re-analysed the 5' RACE reads in MiXCR, keeping a single row per CDR3 protein. Of 75,000 or so distinct CDR3 sequences in the sample, approximately 15% are singletons; the top ten hold under 7.5%. The authors' total RNA extraction used unfractionated whole blood. The receptors were gathered from a female donor in good health.

This clonotype was observed a handful of times. This sequence joins TRBV4-3 and TRBJ1-2; no clear D gene. Trimming removed 0 bases from V and 1 base from J, with 12 bases in between. This CDR3 comprises 16 residues. Germline assignment: CDR1 LGHNA and CDR2 YSLEER. The CDR3 nucleotides are TGCGCCAGCAGCCAAGAAACGAACAGATTTAACTATGGCTACACCTTC. This gives the protein CASSQETNRFNYGYTF.

Only one count was recorded for this clonotype. The CDR3 coding sequence is TGCGCCAGCCGGGACGGAGAAAACACTGAAGCTTTCTTT. Its protein is CASRDGENTEAFF. The genes are TRBV5-1 and TRBJ1-1; TRBD1 might be the D (5 bases). CDR1 SGHRS and CDR2 YFSETQ come from the germline V gene. V gave up 7 bases and J gave up 2 bases, with 12 bases separating them. This CDR3 is 13 amino acids long.

The genes are TRBV7-2 and TRBJ2-7; 11 bases fit TRBD2. The length of the CDR3 is 16 residues. Unmatched junction bases numbered 4, after V lost 1 base and J lost 2 bases. Germline CDR1 SGHTA, CDR2 FQGNSA. DNA for the CDR3: TGTGCCAGCAGCTTAGTGGCTAGCGGGGGGACCTACGAGCAGTACTTC. Encoded protein: CASSLVASGGTYEQYF.

J is TRBJ2-1 and V is TRBV2; no reliable D call. This CDR3 comprises 14 residues. V was cut by 6 bases and J by 7 bases, with 16 bases left in between. Germline V gene sequence: CDR1 SNHLY, CDR2 FYNNEI. CDR3: CASRDGVRLNEQFF. The DNA of the CDR3 is TGTGCCAGCAGGGATGGAGTACGCCTGAATGAGCAGTTCTTC.

This clonotype was found a few times. The chain couples TRBV19 to TRBJ2-7, with TRBD1 matching 8 bases. Germline lookup yields CDR1 LNHDA and CDR2 SQIVND (reference sequence). The length of the CDR3 is 14 residues. J lost 4 bases, V lost 5 bases, and 7 bases had no gene match. The CDR3 is CASSVQGAGYEQYF. CDR3 sequence (DNA): TGTGCCAGTAGTGTTCAGGGGGCCGGTTACGAGCAGTACTTC.

This clonotype has only a few counts. The chain is built from TRBV25-1 and TRBJ2-7, with D maybe TRBD1 (6 bases). CDR3 length: 13 amino acids. Trimming stripped 5 bases from V and 6 bases from J, with 14 bases between. Germline CDR1 and CDR2: MGHDK and SYGVNS. The CDR3 is CASSSTGYSEQYF. The DNA of the CDR3 is TGTGCCAGCAGTTCAACAGGGTATAGCGAGCAGTACTTC.

The chain links TRBV27 to TRBJ1-5, with D hard to call. The CDR3 spans 13 residues. Per the germline V gene, CDR1 is MNHEY and CDR2 is SMNVEV (reference sequence). V was clipped by 2 bases and J by 5 bases, with 7 bases between them. The CDR3 reads CASSLNRYQPQHF. The CDR3 nucleotides read TGTGCCAGCAGTTTAAACAGATATCAGCCCCAGCATTTT.

The chain employs TRBV7-2 and TRBJ1-3; D remains ambiguous. The V gene's germline CDR1 is SGHTA and CDR2 FQGNSA. This CDR3 comprises 14 residues. The ends were cut back, 1 base at V and 0 bases at J, with 4 bases in the middle. The CDR3 spells CASSLDSSGNTIYF. CDR3 sequence (DNA): TGTGCCAGCAGCTTAGACAGCTCTGGAAACACCATATATTTT.

This clonotype was observed a few times. V and J are TRBV6-2 or TRBV6-3 and TRBJ2-7; D is ambiguous. CDR1 and CDR2 (germline): MNHEY, SVGEGT. This CDR3 is built from 11 residues. Trimming removed 7 bases from V and 4 bases from J, with 8 bases in between. This CDR3 reads CASTDFYEQYF. CDR3 DNA sequence: TGTGCCAGCACAGACTTTTACGAGCAGTACTTC.

This clonotype was seen at least ten times. This chain links TRBV29-1 with TRBJ2-4; D might be TRBD1 (5 bases). V dropped 3 bases and J dropped 8 bases, with 14 bases sitting between them. CDR3 length: 13 amino acids. Germline CDR1 SQVTM, CDR2 ANQGSEA. The CDR3 DNA sequence: TGCAGCGTTGAGAGTAGGGGAACTGACATTCAGTACTTC. The encoded protein is CSVESRGTDIQYF.

The chain combines TRBV2 with TRBJ2-1; no clear D gene. The CDR3 has 14 residues. Germline CDR1 SNHLY, CDR2 FYNNEI. Trimming took 8 bases from V and 2 from J, leaving 13 bases between them. The CDR3 region has the DNA TGTGCCAGCGGCCTGGGTCCCACCTACAATGAGCAGTTCTTC. Translated, it gives CASGLGPTYNEQFF.

This clonotype was counted only a few times. The chain couples TRBV7-9 to TRBJ1-1, with a possible D match to TRBD1 (5 bases). CDR1 is SEHNR, CDR2 FQNEAQ, per germline (reference sequence). This CDR3 comprises 14 residues. V lost 5 bases and J lost 1, with 11 bases in between. This CDR3 is CASSQYRKNTEAFF. In DNA, the CDR3 is TGTGCCAGCAGCCAATACAGGAAGAACACTGAAGCTTTCTTT.